This T cell receptor beta chain appears in the sequencing data of a study of PD-1 blockade in classical Hodgkin lymphoma. Findings and caveats of the study: Exclusion applied to patients who initiated nivolumab less than 1 year following ASCT. It was CD4+ TCR diversity, not CD8+, that rose significantly by C4D1.

Details on this clone: Its antigen is currently unknown.

Using immunoSEQ multiplex PCR, the repertoire was profiled, and TCRdb retains in-frame clones only, with some absent. The sample includes about 31,000 clones, roughly 85% seen only once; the top ten take roughly 2.2%. The junction had 6 bases not matched to a gene; V was cut back by 3 bases and J by 2 bases. This CDR3 spans 15 amino acids. The germline CDR1 and CDR2 sequences are LNHDA and SQIVND (reference sequence). Every patient was affected by relapse after autologous stem cell transplantation, while exposure to brentuximab vedotin was not uniform. By magnetic negative selection, CD4+ T cells were purified from thawed PBMCs.

V gene TRBV19 combines with J gene TRBJ2-7; 8 bases line up with TRBD1. The sequencing used CD4+ T cells from blood, collected at baseline. This TCR was recovered from a human donor with classical Hodgkin lymphoma. The DNA for the CDR3 is TGTGCCAGTAGTATTCAGGGGGCAGCGACCTACGAGCAGTACTTC. Protein: CASSIQGAATYEQYF. The full variable domain, its missing parts supplied by reference TRBV19 and TRBJ2-7, is DGGITQSPKYLFRKEGQNVTLSCEQNLNHDAMYWYRQDPGQGLRLIYYSQIVNDFQKGDIAEGYSVSREKKESFPLTVTSAQKNPTAFYLCASSIQGAATYEQYFGPGTRLTVT.